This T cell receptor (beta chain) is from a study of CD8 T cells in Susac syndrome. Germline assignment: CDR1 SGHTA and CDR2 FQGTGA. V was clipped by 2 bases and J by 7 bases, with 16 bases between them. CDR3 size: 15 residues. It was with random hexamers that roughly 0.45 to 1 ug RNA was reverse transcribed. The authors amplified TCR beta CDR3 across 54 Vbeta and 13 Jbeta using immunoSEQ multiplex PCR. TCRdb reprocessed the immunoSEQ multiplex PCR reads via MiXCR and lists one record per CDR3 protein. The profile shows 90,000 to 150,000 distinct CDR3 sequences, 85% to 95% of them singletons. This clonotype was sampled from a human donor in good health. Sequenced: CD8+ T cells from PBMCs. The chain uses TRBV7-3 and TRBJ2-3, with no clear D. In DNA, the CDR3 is TGTGCCAGCAGCTTATTCGGATGGAGTGAAAATACGCAGTATTTT. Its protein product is CASSLFGWSENTQYF.